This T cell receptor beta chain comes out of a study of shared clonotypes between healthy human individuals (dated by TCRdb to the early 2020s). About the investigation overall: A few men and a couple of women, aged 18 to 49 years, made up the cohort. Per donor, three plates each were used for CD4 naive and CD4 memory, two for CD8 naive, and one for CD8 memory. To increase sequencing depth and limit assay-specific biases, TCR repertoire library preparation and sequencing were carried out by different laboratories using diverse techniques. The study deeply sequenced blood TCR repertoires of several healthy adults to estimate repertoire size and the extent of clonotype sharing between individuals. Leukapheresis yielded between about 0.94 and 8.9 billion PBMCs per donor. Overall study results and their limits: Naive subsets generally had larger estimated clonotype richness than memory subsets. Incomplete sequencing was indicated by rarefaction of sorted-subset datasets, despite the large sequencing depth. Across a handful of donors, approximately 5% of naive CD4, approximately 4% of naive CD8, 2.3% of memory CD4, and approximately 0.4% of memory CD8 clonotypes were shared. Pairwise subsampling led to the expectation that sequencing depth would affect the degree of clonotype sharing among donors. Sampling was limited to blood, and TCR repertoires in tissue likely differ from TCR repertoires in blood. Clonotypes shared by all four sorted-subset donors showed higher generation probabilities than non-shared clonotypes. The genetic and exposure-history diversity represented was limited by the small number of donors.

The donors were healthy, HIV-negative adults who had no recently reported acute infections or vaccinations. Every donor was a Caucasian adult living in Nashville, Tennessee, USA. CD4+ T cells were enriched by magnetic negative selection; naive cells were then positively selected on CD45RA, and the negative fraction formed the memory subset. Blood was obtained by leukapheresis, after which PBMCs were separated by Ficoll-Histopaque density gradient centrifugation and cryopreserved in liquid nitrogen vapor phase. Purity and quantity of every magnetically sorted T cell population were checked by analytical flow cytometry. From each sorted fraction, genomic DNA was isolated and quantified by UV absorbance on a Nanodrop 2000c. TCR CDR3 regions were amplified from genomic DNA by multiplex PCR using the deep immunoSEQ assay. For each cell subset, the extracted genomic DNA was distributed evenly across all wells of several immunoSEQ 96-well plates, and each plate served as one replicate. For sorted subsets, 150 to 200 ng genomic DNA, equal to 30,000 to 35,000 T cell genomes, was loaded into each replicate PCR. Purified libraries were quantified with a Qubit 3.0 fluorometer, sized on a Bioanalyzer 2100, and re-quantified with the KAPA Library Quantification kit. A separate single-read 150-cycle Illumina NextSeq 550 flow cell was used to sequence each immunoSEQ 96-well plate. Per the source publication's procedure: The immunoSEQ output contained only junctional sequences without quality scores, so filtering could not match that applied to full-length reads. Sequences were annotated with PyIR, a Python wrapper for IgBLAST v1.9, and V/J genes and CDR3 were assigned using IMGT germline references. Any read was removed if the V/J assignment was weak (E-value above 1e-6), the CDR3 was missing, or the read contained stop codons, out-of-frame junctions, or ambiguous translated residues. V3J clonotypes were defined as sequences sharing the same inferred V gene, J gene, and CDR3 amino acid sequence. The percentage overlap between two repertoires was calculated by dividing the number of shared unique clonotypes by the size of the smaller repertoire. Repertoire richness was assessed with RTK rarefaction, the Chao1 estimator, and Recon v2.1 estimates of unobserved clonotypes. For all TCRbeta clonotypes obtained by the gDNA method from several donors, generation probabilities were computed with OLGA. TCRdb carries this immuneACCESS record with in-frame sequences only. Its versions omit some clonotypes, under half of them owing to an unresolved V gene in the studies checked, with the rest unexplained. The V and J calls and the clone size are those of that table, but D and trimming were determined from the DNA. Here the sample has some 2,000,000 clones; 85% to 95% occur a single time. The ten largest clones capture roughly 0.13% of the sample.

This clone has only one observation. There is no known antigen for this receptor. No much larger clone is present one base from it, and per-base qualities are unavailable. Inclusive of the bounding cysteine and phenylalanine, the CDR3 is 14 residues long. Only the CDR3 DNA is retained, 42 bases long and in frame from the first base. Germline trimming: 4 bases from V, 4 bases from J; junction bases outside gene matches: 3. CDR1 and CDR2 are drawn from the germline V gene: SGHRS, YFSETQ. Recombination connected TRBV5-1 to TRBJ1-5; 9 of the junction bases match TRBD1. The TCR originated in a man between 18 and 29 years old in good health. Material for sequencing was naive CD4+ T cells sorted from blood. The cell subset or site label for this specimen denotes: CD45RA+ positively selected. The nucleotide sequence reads TGCGCCAGCAGCCGGACAGGGGCGAATCAGCCCCAGCATTTT. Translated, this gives CASSRTGANQPQHF.